The 20 T cell receptor beta chains below come from one sample, sequenced in a study of post-analysis software for immune sequencing data. Points from the study as a whole: A handful of TRBV segments (TRBV5-6, TRBV5-1 and TRBV20-1 among them) occurred more frequently in patients than in controls.

These receptors have no identified antigens. Unique molecular identifiers were built into the TCR beta cDNA libraries. TCRdb fed the PCR reads into MiXCR, producing one record per CDR3 protein. The repertoire has approximately 180,000 distinct CDR3 sequences, 30% of them found once; the top ten carry roughly 1.6%. The specimen sequenced was blood. The receptors originated from a girl aged 10 to 17 with multiple sclerosis.

This clonotype was counted ten times or more. The chain is built from TRBV4-1 and TRBJ2-1; TRBD2 aligns across 8 bases. CDR1 is MGHRA and CDR2 is YSYEKL in the germline V gene. The CDR3 spans 18 residues. Trimming took 2 bases from V and 1 from J; bases not matched to a gene: 10. In DNA, the CDR3 is TGCGCCAGCAGCCAACCGCCAGCGGGGGCTTCTTCCTACAATGAGCAGTTCTTC. Translating it yields CASSQPPAGASSYNEQFF.

This clonotype was observed at least ten times. The rearrangement uses TRBV5-1 and TRBJ2-3; D gene ambiguous. V was trimmed by 0 bases and J by 5 bases, leaving 10 bases between them. The CDR3 covers 14 residues. Germline V gives CDR1 SGHRS, CDR2 YFSETQ. CDR3 amino acids: CASSLAPGGDTQYF. CDR3 coding DNA: TGCGCCAGCAGCTTGGCCCCTGGTGGAGATACGCAGTATTTT. The full variable domain, its missing parts supplied by reference TRBV5-1 and TRBJ2-3, is KAGVTQTPRYLIKTRGQQVTLSCSPISGHRSVSWYQQTPGQGLQFLFEYFSETQRNKGNFPGRFSGRQFSNSRSEMNVSTLELGDSALYLCASSLAPGGDTQYFGPGTRLTVL.

On this clonotype itself: An end of the junction differs from the germline gene, which may be a read error. The V call is TRBV5-1, the J call TRBJ2-1; 8 bases line up with TRBD2. The CDR3 is 16 amino acids. The germline V gene has CDR1 SGHRS and CDR2 YFSETQ. CDR3 amino acids: CAGSLESGGGYNEQFF. In nucleotides, the CDR3 is TGCGCCGGCAGCTTGGAATCGGGGGGGGGCTACAATGAGCAGTTCTTC.

The chain combines TRBV27 with TRBJ2-5; 10 bases align to TRBD2. Losses at the gene ends were 7 bases for V and 11 bases for J; bases not matched to a gene: 22. Germline values: CDR1 MNHEY, CDR2 SMNVEV (reference sequence). This CDR3 contains 17 residues. The CDR3 spells CASTSLAGDGNYNEQYF. The DNA for the CDR3 is TGTGCCAGCACCTCTCTAGCGGGAGACGGAAACTACAATGAGCAGTACTTC.

A note on this clonotype: This may come from a read error, since a much larger clone is one base off. V and J are TRBV7-2 and TRBJ2-1; no definite D call. The CDR3 loop spans 13 amino acids. Germline V gene lookup returns CDR1 SGHTA and CDR2 FQGNSA. DNA for the CDR3: TGTGCCAGCAGCTTGGGCCTCTACAATGAGCGGTTCTTC. Its translation is CASSLGLYNERFF.

This clonotype appeared once. The genes are TRBV7-8 and TRBJ2-3; maybe TRBD2 (6 bases). This CDR3 is 15 amino acids long. Germline V CDR1 and CDR2: SGHVS, FQNEAQ. Trimming took 0 bases from V and 8 from J, leaving 15 bases between them. The CDR3 bases are TGTGCCAGCAGCTTAGCTACGGGAGTTTGGGGTACGCAGTATTTT. It specifies CASSLATGVWGTQYF.

V usage is TRBV15 and J usage is TRBJ1-3; D possibly corresponds to TRBD1 (5 bases). Germline CDR1 reads LNHNV; CDR2 reads YYDKDF (reference sequence). V lost 0 bases and J 1 base, leaving 13 bases between the germline ends. The CDR3 consists of 17 residues. CDR3 nucleotide sequence: TGTGCCACCAGCAGAGAACTCAGGGATCAGTCTGGAAACACCATATATTTT. It yields the protein CATSRELRDQSGNTIYF.

This clonotype has ten or more counts. The V and J genes are TRBV7-8 and TRBJ2-3; TRBD2 matches 7 bases. Germline CDR1 SGHVS, CDR2 FQNEAQ. The CDR3 totals 16 residues. Trimming at V came to 4 bases and at J to 0 bases, leaving 7 bases not matched to a gene. CDR3 in DNA: TGTGCCAGCAGCTCAACTTGGACTAGGAGCACAGATACGCAGTATTTT. This translates into CASSSTWTRSTDTQYF.

This chain uses TRBV7-2 with TRBJ2-1; 7 bases fit TRBD2. The V and J ends lost 5 bases and 5 bases, in that order; junction bases with no gene match: 9. The CDR3 is 15 amino acids. Germline values: CDR1 SGHTA, CDR2 FQGNSA. For the CDR3, the DNA is TGTGCCAGCAGCATAGGCGGGAGAGTCGACAATGAGCAGTTCTTC. Its protein product is CASSIGGRVDNEQFF.

This clonotype was recorded at least ten times. The gene calls are TRBV20-1 and TRBJ1-1, with D unclear. CDR3 length equals 13 residues. Germline CDR1 reads DFQATT; CDR2 reads SNEGSKA (reference sequence). Between the trimmed V and J ends, which lost 0 bases and 7 bases, there was a span of 12 bases. The CDR3 DNA is TGCAGTGCTAGAGATCCGCAGGTCCGTGAAGCTTTCTTT. Translation gives CSARDPQVREAFF.

Only one count was recorded for this clonotype. The gene calls are TRBV20-1 and TRBJ1-4, with D unresolved. Germline lookup yields CDR1 DFQATT and CDR2 SNEGSKA (reference sequence). V lost 2 bases and J 4 bases, leaving 17 bases between the germline ends. The CDR3 runs to 16 residues. CDR3 coding DNA: TGCAGTGCTAGATCCGCCTCATCCGAATTTAATGAAAAACTGTTTTTT. Translating gives CSARSASSEFNEKLFF.

This clonotype was counted many times. The rearrangement links TRBV18 to TRBJ2-5, with D tentatively TRBD2 (5 bases). The CDR3 is 14 amino acids. Trimming cost V 2 bases and J 2 bases, with 9 bases left between them. The germline V gene has CDR1 KGHSH and CDR2 LQKENI. The CDR3 nucleotides are TGTGCCAGCTCACCAGTGTGGAGGCAAGAGACCCAGTACTTC. Protein product: CASSPVWRQETQYF. Drawing the rest from reference TRBV18 and TRBJ2-5, the complete variable domain is NAGVMQNPRHLVRRRGQEARLRCSPMKGHSHVYWYRQLPEEGLKFMVYLQKENIIDESGMPKERFSAEFPKEGPSILRIQQVVRGDSAAYFCASSPVWRQETQYFGPGTRLLVL.

The V and J genes are TRBV29-1 and TRBJ1-1; D unclear. This CDR3 has 13 residues. CDR1 is SQVTM, CDR2 ANQGSEA, per germline. Between the trimmed V and J ends, which lost 2 bases and 4 bases, there was a span of 11 bases. Here the CDR3 reads CSVEMTLGTEAFF. DNA for the CDR3: TGCAGCGTTGAAATGACACTTGGCACTGAAGCTTTCTTT.

The table lists this clonotype with a few counts. The chain links TRBV30 to TRBJ2-1; D possibly corresponds to TRBD2 (6 bases). The CDR3 runs 14 residues. Deletions cut 4 bases from V and 7 bases from J, with 17 bases between. Germline CDR1 reads GTSNPN; CDR2 reads SVGIG (reference sequence). CDR3 DNA: TGTGCCTGGATTGGCGGGAACCCTATAAATGAGCAGTTCTTC. Protein product: CAWIGGNPINEQFF.

A note on this clonotype: This could be a read error, since a much larger clone is one nucleotide away. The chain recombines TRBV5-1 with TRBJ2-7; the match to TRBD1 covers 7 bases. The CDR3 is 16 amino acids. The V gene's germline CDR1 is SGHRS and CDR2 YFSETQ. The CDR3 DNA reads TGCGCCAGCAGCCATCGGGACAGTTCTGGCTCCCACGAGCAGTACTTC. Its protein product is CASSHRDSSGSHEQYF. Full variable domain (remainder filled in from reference TRBV5-1 and TRBJ2-7): KAGVTQTPRYLIKTRGQQVTLSCSPISGHRSVSWYQQTPGQGLQFLFEYFSETQRNKGNFPGRFSGRQFSNSRSEMNVSTLELGDSALYLCASSHRDSSGSHEQYFGPGTRLTVT.

The table lists this clonotype with many counts. The chain recombines TRBV6-2 or TRBV6-3 with TRBJ2-7, with 8 bases that match TRBD2. The ends lost 5 bases at V and 7 bases at J; junction bases unmatched: 10. Germline CDR1 reads MNHEY; CDR2 reads SVGEGT. This CDR3 comprises 14 residues. The CDR3 sequence: CASSRQVLAAEQYF. The DNA for the CDR3 is TGTGCCAGCAGTCGGCAAGTACTAGCGGCAGAGCAGTACTTC.

As concerns this clonotype: It may be a read error: a sequence one base away is much more abundant. The rearrangement joins TRBV20-1 to TRBJ2-3, with 9 nucleotides matching TRBD2. Germline V CDR1 and CDR2: DFQATT, SNEGSKA (reference sequence). Trimming took 5 bases from V and 4 from J; bases not matched to a gene: 10. The CDR3 runs 15 residues. CDR3 sequence reads: CSALGAGGSSDTQYF. CDR3 in DNA: TGCAGTGCTTTAGGGGCGGGAGGGAGCTCAGATACGCAGTATTTT.

This clonotype was seen a handful of times. This chain links TRBV29-1 with TRBJ2-5, with TRBD2 identical over 12 bases. CDR3 length: 16 residues. Germline loops: CDR1 SQVTM, CDR2 ANQGSEA. V trimming: 3 bases; J trimming: 0 bases; junction bases outside the gene matches: 5. CDR3 sequence (DNA): TGCAGCGTTGAGACCTGGACTAGCGGGAACCAAGAGACCCAGTACTTC. Amino acid sequence: CSVETWTSGNQETQYF.

This clonotype was seen many times. The chain's CDR3 is CASSYGVQGADGYTF. CDR3 nucleotide sequence: TGTGCCAGCAGTTACGGGGTCCAGGGGGCGGATGGCTACACCTTC. The chain couples TRBV6-5 to TRBJ1-2; TRBD1 matches 8 bases. CDR1 is MNHEY, CDR2 SVGAGI, per germline. The CDR3 covers 15 residues. J was trimmed by 6 bases and V by 2 bases; bases with no gene match: 8.

The chain couples TRBV5-1 to TRBJ2-1; no firm D call. Trimming removed 0 bases from V and 2 bases from J, with 6 bases in between. Germline-derived CDR1 and CDR2 are SGHRS and YFSETQ. The CDR3 consists of 14 residues. Written as DNA, the CDR3 is TGCGCCAGCAGCTTGGCTGAGGCCTACAATGAGCAGTTCTTC. Protein product: CASSLAEAYNEQFF.